What follows is one T cell receptor (beta chain) and its context. Under the authors' procedure: Reference gene primer amplification in the assay estimated nucleated cell counts. TCRdb keeps only in-frame clones here, not all; method: immunoSEQ multiplex PCR. V, J and clone size reflect that table, while D and trimming were determined from the DNA. Of 30,000 to 40,000 clones in the sample, 85% were seen once. This entry belongs to a study of blood T cell repertoires in COVID-19. The overall study: Italy, Spain and the United States were the sources of the convalescent and acute COVID-19 samples. T cells, B-cell-depleted T cells, or PBMCs supplied cDNA or gDNA.

The length of the CDR3 is 15 residues. V lost 5 bases and J lost 9; bases outside the gene matches: 6. Germline V lookup: CDR1 SNHLY, CDR2 FYNNEI. Sequencing was performed on peripheral blood. This rearrangement joins TRBV2 to TRBJ2-1, with 14 bases fitting TRBD2. This clonotype originated in a woman in her fifties or sixties with active COVID-19. In DNA, the CDR3 is TGTGCCAGCAGTTTGACTAGCGGGGGGGCGATTGAGCAGTTCTTC. This sequence encodes CASSLTSGGAIEQFF.